A selection of T cell receptor beta chains follows, all from one sample in a study of blood T cell repertoires in COVID-19. Sequencing was performed with immunoSEQ multiplex PCR; in TCRdb, only in-frame clones are kept and a portion is missing. The table records 50,000 to 80,000 clones, roughly 82% of them present only once. Sequencing was done on a sample of peripheral blood. The receptors shown here come from a woman aged 60-75 years with acute or convalescent COVID-19. The CDR3 runs from the conserved cysteine through the conserved F or W. A clone size is listed for some rows: how often the clone was seen (once, few, many), or a class if it is expanded.

>TRBV19|few|15|TRBJ1-3
CASSLTGTGWNTIYF
>TRBV13|.|16|TRBJ1-2
CASSARTGTTNYGYTF
>TRBV5-6|.|15|TRBJ1-2
CASSPLGQGDYGYTF
>TRBV2|.|15|TRBJ2-1
CASPGAGVSYNEQFF
>TRBV27|.|16|TRBJ2-3
CASSLVPTGGMHTQYF
>TRBV5-1|.|16|TRBJ2-5
CASSLAVGGAVETQYF
>TRBV25-1|once|15|TRBJ1-3
CASSGQGVLRNTIYF
>TRBV7-9|once|15|TRBJ2-3
CASSLEKGYADTQYF
>TRBV5-1|.|14|TRBJ2-3
CASSFGDSTDTQYF
>TRBV20-1|.|10|TRBJ1-1
CSAGDREAFF
>TRBV20-1|.|12|TRBJ2-7
CSASTGPNEQYF
>TRBV19|once|13|TRBJ1-1
CASSITGNTEAFF
>TRBV3-1/TRBV3-2|.|14|TRBJ1-1
CASSRGQGMTEAFF
>TRBV6-5|.|13|TRBJ2-3
CASSRDRRDTQYF
>TRBV27|.|16|TRBJ1-3
CASSFFPPGEGNTIYF
>TRBV3-1/TRBV3-2|.|15|TRBJ1-5
CASSRGTGSGQPQHF
>TRBV18|few|18|TRBJ1-6
CASSPIQGAASRNSPLHF
>TRBV21-1|.|17|TRBJ2-3
CASSKGGQGPSGDTQYF
>TRBV11-3|.|14|TRBJ2-5
CASSLGGGQETQYF
>TRBV7-8|.|14|TRBJ2-1
CASSQSGTYNEQFF
>TRBV27|.|15|TRBJ2-7
CASRSTGERPYEQYF
>TRBV27|.|15|TRBJ1-2
CASSLSLREGVGYTF
>TRBV4-1|.|14|TRBJ2-3
CASSPRGMSDTQYF
>TRBV6-6|.|14|TRBJ2-7
CATGKAGGSNEQYF
>TRBV7-2|.|15|TRBJ1-6
CASSQAGGANSPLHF
>TRBV27|once|14|TRBJ2-3
CASFKGQGTDTQYF
>TRBV7-2|.|14|TRBJ1-4
CASSLGQANEKLFF
>TRBV6-5|.|12|TRBJ1-6
CAGQGYNSPLHF
>TRBV29-1|.|9|TRBJ2-3
CTRGNTQYF
>TRBV19|.|18|TRBJ2-1
CASSTSPSGGNSYNEQFF
>TRBV5-5|.|13|TRBJ2-1
CASSWTNNNEQFF
>TRBV9|.|14|TRBJ2-7
CASSVALSSYEQYF
>TRBV3-1/TRBV3-2|.|16|TRBJ1-2
CASSQGGTGKRYGYTF
>TRBV3-1/TRBV3-2|.|15|TRBJ1-1
CASSLGQPALAEAFF
>TRBV18|.|13|TRBJ1-3
CASSSGSGNTIYF
>TRBV5-1|few|16|TRBJ2-2
CASSKAGPLNTGELFF
>TRBV9|few|15|TRBJ1-1
CASSRLGGRNTEAFF
>TRBV2|.|16|TRBJ2-7
CASSEGQGLGTYEQYF
>TRBV5-4|.|11|TRBJ1-1
CASSSQTEAFF
>TRBV5-6|.|13|TRBJ1-1
CASSLRYGTEAFF
>TRBV3-1/TRBV3-2|.|14|TRBJ2-5
CASSPPGQQETQYF
>TRBV4-2|.|19|TRBJ1-6
CASSQDPTGEGVGNSPLHF
>TRBV7-2|.|17|TRBJ2-3
CASSFRLSGGATDTQYF
>TRBV10-2|.|12|TRBJ2-7
CASTASIGEQYF
>TRBV9|.|16|TRBJ2-3
CASSVSSGGSTDTQYF
>TRBV5-1|.|15|TRBJ2-7
CASSLAGTAAGEQYF
>TRBV11-2|.|14|TRBJ1-4
CASSPGVNIEKLFF
>TRBV11-2|.|16|TRBJ1-2
CASSLAGTGVDYGYTF